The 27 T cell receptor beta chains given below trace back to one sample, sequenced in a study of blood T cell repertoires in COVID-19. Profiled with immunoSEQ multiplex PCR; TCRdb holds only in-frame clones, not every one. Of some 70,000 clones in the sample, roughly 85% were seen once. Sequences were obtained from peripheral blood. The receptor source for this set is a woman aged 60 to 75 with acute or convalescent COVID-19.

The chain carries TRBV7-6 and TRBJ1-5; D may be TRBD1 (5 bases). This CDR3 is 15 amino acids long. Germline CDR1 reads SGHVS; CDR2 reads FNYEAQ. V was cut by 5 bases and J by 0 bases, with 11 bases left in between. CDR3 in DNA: TGTGCCAGCAGCAAAAGCGGGGGTAGCAATCAGCCCCAGCATTTT. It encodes CASSKSGGSNQPQHF.

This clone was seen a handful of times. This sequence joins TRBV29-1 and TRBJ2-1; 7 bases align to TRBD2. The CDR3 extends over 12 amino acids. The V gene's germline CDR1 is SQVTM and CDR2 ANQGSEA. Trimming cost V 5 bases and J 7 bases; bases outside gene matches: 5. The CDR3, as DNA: TGCAGCGTTCGTGGGAGGGGTAATGAGCAGTTCTTC. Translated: CSVRGRGNEQFF.

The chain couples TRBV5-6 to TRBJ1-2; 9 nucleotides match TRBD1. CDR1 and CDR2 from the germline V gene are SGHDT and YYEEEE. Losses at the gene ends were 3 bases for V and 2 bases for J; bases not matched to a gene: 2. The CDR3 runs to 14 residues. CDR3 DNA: TGTGCCAGCAGCTCTGGGACAGGGAACTATGGCTACACCTTC. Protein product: CASSSGTGNYGYTF.

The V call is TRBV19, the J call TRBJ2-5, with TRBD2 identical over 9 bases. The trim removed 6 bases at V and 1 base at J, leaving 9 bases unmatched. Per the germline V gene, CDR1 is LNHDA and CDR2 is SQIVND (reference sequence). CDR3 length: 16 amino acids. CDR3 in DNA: TGTGCCAGTAGCAATCCTAGCGGGGCCCTCCAAGAGACCCAGTACTTC. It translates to CASSNPSGALQETQYF.

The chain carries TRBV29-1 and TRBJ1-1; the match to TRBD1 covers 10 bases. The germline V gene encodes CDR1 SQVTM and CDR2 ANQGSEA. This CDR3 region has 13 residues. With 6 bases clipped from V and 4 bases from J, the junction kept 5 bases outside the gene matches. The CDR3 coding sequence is TGCAGCGTAGACAGGGGGCAGAGCACTGAAGCTTTCTTT. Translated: CSVDRGQSTEAFF. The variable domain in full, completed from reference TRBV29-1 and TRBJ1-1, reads SAVISQKPSRDICQRGTSLTIQCQVDSQVTMMFWYRQQPGQSLTLIATANQGSEATYESGFVIDKFPISRPNLTFSTLTVSNMSPEDSSIYLCSVDRGQSTEAFFGQGTRLTVV.

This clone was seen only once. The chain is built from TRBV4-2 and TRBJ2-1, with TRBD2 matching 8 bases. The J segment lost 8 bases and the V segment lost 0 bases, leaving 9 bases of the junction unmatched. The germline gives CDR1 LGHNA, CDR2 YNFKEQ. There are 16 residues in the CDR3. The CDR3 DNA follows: TGTGCCAGCAGCCAAGATCCTGTAGCGGGGAGCGATGAGCAGTTCTTC. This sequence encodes CASSQDPVAGSDEQFF.

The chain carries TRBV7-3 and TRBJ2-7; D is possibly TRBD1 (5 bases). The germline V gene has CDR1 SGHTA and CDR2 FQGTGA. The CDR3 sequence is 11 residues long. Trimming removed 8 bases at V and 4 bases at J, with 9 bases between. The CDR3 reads CASGHRYEQYF. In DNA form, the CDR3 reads TGTGCCAGCGGACACCGGTACGAGCAGTACTTC.

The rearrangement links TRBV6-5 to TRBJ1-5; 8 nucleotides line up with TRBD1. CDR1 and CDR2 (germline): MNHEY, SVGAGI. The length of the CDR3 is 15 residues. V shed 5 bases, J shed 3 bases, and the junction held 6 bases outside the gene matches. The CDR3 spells CASSTGGRANQPQHF. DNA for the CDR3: TGTGCCAGCAGTACAGGGGGACGGGCCAATCAGCCCCAGCATTTT.

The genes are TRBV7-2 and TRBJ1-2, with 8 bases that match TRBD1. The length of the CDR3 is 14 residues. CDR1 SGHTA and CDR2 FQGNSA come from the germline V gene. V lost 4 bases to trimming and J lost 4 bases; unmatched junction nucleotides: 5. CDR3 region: CASSSDRGPYGYTF. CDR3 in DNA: TGTGCCAGCAGCTCTGACAGGGGTCCCTATGGCTACACCTTC.

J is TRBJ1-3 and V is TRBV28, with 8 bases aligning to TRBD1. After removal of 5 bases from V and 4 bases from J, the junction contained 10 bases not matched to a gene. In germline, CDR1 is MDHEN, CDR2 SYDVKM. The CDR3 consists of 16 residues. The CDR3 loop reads CASSPRGRPPGNTIYF. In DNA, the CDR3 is TGTGCCAGCAGTCCCAGGGGGCGCCCCCCCGGAAACACCATATATTTT.

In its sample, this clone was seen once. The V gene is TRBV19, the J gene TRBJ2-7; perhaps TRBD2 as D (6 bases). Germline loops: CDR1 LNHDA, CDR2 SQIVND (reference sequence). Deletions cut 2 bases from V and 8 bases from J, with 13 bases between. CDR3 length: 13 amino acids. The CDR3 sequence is CASSINLREQQYF. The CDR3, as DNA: TGTGCCAGTAGTATAAACCTCCGGGAGCAGCAGTACTTC.

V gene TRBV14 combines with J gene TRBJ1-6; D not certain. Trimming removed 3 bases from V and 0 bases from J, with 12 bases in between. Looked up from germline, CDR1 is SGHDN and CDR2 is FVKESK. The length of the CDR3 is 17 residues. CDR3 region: CASSHSQMSSYNSPLHF. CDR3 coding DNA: TGTGCCAGCAGCCACTCACAGATGAGCTCCTATAATTCACCCCTCCACTTT.

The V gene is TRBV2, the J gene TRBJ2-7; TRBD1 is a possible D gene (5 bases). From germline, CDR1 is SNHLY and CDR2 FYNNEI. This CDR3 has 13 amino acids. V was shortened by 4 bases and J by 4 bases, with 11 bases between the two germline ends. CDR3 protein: CASSVGASYEQYF. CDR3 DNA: TGTGCCAGCAGTGTAGGGGCGAGTTACGAGCAGTACTTC.

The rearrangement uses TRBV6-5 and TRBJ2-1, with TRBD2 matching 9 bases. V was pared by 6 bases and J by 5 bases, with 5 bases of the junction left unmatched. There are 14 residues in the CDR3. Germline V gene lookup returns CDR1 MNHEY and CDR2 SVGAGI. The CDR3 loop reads CASSYSGGHNEQFF. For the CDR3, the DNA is TGTGCCAGCAGCTATAGCGGGGGTCACAATGAGCAGTTCTTC.

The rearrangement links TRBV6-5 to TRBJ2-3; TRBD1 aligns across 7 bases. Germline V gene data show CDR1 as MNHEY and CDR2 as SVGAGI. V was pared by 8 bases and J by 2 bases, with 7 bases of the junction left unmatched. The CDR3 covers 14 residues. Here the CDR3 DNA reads TGTGCCAGCGAACAGGGGACAAACACAGATACGCAGTATTTT. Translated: CASEQGTNTDTQYF.

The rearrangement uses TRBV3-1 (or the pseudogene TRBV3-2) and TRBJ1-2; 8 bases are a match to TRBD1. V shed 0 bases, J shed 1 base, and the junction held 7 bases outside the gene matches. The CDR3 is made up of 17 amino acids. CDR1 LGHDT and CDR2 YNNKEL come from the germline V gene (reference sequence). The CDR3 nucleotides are TGTGCCAGCAGCCAAGATTTTAGGACAGGGATTAACTATGGCTACACCTTC. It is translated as CASSQDFRTGINYGYTF.

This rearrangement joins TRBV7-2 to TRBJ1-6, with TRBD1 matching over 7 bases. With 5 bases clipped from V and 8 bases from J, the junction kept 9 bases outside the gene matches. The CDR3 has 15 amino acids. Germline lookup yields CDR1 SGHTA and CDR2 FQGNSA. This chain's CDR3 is CASSQTGWLDSPLHF. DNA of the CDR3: TGTGCCAGCAGCCAGACAGGGTGGTTAGATTCACCCCTCCACTTT.

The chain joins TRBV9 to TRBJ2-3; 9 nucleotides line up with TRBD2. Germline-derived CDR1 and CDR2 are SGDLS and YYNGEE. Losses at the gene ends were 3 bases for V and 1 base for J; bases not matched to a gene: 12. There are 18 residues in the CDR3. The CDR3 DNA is TGTGCCAGCAGCGAAACCCTAGCGGGGCGACAGGGCACAGATACGCAGTATTTT. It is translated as CASSETLAGRQGTDTQYF.

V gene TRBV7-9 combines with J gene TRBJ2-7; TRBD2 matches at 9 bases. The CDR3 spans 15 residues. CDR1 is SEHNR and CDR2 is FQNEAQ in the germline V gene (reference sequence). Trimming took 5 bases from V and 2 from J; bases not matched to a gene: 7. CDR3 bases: TGTGCCAGCAGCCGCGGGAGGGGGGTCGCCTACGAGCAGTACTTC. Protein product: CASSRGRGVAYEQYF.

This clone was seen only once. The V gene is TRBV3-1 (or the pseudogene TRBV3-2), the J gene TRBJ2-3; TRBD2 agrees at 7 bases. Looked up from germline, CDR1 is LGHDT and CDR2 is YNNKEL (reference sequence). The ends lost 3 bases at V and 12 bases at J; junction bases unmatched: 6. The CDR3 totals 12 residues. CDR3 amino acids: CASSHIPGLQYF. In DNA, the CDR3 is TGTGCCAGCAGCCATATACCGGGACTACAGTATTTT.

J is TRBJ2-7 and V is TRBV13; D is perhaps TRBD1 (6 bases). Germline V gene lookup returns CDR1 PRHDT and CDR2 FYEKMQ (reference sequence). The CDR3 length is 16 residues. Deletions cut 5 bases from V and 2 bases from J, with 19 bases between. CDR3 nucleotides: TGTGCCAGCAGCACCCGGACAGCCACCACTACCTACGAGCAGTACTTC. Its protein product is CASSTRTATTTYEQYF.

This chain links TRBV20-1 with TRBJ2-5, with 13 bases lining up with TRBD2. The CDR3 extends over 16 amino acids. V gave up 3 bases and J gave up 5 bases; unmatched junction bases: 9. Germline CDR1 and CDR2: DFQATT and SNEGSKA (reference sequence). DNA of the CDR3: TGCAGTGCTAGTCGCCTTGGGACTAGCGGGATGGAGACCCAGTACTTC. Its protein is CSASRLGTSGMETQYF.

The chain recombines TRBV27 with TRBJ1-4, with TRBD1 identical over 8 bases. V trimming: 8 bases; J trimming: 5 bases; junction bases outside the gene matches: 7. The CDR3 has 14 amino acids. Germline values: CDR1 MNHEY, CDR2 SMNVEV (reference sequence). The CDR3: CASGAGGLNEKLFF. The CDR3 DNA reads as TGTGCCAGCGGAGCAGGGGGCCTGAATGAAAAACTGTTTTTT.

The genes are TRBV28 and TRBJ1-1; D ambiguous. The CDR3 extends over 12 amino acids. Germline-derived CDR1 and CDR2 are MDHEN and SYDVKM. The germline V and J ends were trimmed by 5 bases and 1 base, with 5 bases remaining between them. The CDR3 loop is CASSNTNTEAFF. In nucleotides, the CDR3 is TGTGCCAGCAGTAACACGAACACTGAAGCTTTCTTT.

For the CDR3, the DNA is TGTGCCAGCAGTTGGCGGGAGGGCCGCGAGCAGTACTTC. Protein product: CASSWREGREQYF. The chain joins TRBV12-3 or TRBV12-4 to TRBJ2-7; TRBD2 agrees at 9 bases. The CDR3 sequence is 13 residues long. J lost 6 bases, V lost 4 bases, and 4 bases had no gene match.

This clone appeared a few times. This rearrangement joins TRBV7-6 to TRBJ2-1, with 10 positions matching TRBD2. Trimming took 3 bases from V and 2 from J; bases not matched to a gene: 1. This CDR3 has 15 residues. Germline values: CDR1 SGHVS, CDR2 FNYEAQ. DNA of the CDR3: TGTGCCAGCAGCTTCGGGACTAGCGCCTACAATGAGCAGTTCTTC. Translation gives CASSFGTSAYNEQFF.

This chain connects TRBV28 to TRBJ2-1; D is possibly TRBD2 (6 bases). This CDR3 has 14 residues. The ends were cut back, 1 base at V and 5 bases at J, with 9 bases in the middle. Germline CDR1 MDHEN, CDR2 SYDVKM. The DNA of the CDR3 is TGTGCCAGCAGTTTATTGGCGGGGAACAATGAGCAGTTCTTC. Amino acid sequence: CASSLLAGNNEQFF.